These T cell receptor beta chains were read from a single sample in a study of T cell changes during pregnancy in multiple sclerosis. The repertoire was sequenced with immunoSEQ multiplex PCR; TCRdb's copy has only in-frame clones and lacks some. The repertoire includes under 55,000 clones, 90% to 95% of them detected once, and less than 0.4% sits in the top ten. Material: CD4+ T cells from peripheral blood mononuclear cells, obtained before pregnancy. These receptors all stem from a female donor with multiple sclerosis, enrolled in a pregnancy study. The CDR3 runs from the conserved cysteine through the conserved F or W. A D gene is named only where the DNA matches it firmly. Clone sizes are given selectively: once, few, many, or a class where the clone is expanded.

>-|TRBD1|TRBV28|TRBJ1-5
TGTGCCAGCAGTTTAACAGGGGTCCCCCAGCCCCAGCATTTT
CASSLTGVPQPQHF
>-|-|TRBV19|TRBJ1-2
TGTGCCAGTAGGTCTCCAGGGGTAGGGTACCATGGCTACACCTTC
CASRSPGVGYHGYTF
>-|-|TRBV15|TRBJ1-4
TGTGCCACCAGCAGAGATCCGGAGGGCGCCCGGAAAAAACTGTTTTTT
CATSRDPEGARKKLFF
>-|TRBD2|TRBV7-3|TRBJ2-1
TGTGCCAGCAGCGTCGGACTAGCGGGAGGGGGAAATGAGCAGTTCTTC
CASSVGLAGGGNEQFF
>once|TRBD1|TRBV2|TRBJ1-4
TGTGCCAGCAGCCAGTCAGGGGGAAGAAATGAAAAACTGTTTTTT
CASSQSGGRNEKLFF
>-|TRBD1|TRBV4-3|TRBJ2-7
TGCGCCAGCAGCCAAGATCCTGACAGGGCCTACGAGCAGTACTTC
CASSQDPDRAYEQYF
>-|TRBD2|TRBV9|TRBJ2-3
TGTGCCAGCAGCGTTAATAGCGGGGGCACAGATACGCAGTATTTT
CASSVNSGGTDTQYF
>-|TRBD1|TRBV6-1|TRBJ1-1
TGTGCCAGCAGGGACAGGGCTTTCACTGAAGCTTTCTTT
CASRDRAFTEAFF
>-|-|TRBV6-5|TRBJ2-1
TGTGCCAGCAGTTACTCTAGCGCCCGGGACAATGAGCAGTTCTTC
CASSYSSARDNEQFF
>-|-|TRBV6-5|TRBJ1-3
TGTGCCAGCAGTACGGGGATGGGAAACACCATATATTTT
CASSTGMGNTIYF
>-|-|TRBV4-1|TRBJ1-2
TGCGCCAGCAGCCAAGATCAGGACGGGATTAACTATGGCTACACCTTC
CASSQDQDGINYGYTF
>once|-|TRBV7-2|TRBJ2-1
TGTGCCAGCAGCTTAGCGGGGGGGGCCACCTACAATGAGCAGTTCTTC
CASSLAGGATYNEQFF
>once|TRBD2|TRBV7-8|TRBJ2-3
TGTGCCAGCAGCTCACTTGTGTGGGCTAGCGGGAGCACAGATACGCAGTATTTT
CASSSLVWASGSTDTQYF
>-|-|TRBV9|TRBJ1-1
TGTGCCAGCAGCGTAACCCAGGACAGCGACACTGAAGCTTTCTTT
CASSVTQDSDTEAFF
>-|TRBD2|TRBV4-2|TRBJ2-7
TGTGCCAGCAGCCAAGGGGTTAGCGGGAGTGGCGAGCAGTACTTC
CASSQGVSGSGEQYF
>-|-|TRBV2|TRBJ1-2
TGTGCCAGCAGCCCGAGGGAATTCTCTGACTATGGCTACACCTTC
CASSPREFSDYGYTF
>once|-|TRBV5-1|TRBJ2-7
TGCGCCAGCAGACAGGCGACAGGAAACTACGAGCAGTACTTC
CASRQATGNYEQYF
>-|-|TRBV11-2|TRBJ2-1
TGTGCCAGCAGCTTAGCGGGAACCTTCTTCACCTACAATGAGCAGTTCTTC
CASSLAGTFFTYNEQFF
>-|TRBD1|TRBV6-5|TRBJ1-2
TGTGCCAGCAGTTACACCGGACAGGGGGCCTATGGCTACACCTTC
CASSYTGQGAYGYTF
>-|-|TRBV15|TRBJ2-7
TGTGCCACCAGCAGAGACTTGACAGGTTCCTACGAGCAGTACTTC
CATSRDLTGSYEQYF
>-|TRBD1|TRBV23-1|TRBJ2-7
TGCGCCAGCAGTCAATGCCGGGACAGTAGCTACGAGCAGTACTTC
CASSQCRDSSYEQYF
>-|TRBD2|TRBV7-2|TRBJ2-7
TGTGCCAGCAGCGGGCGGACTAGCGGAACCTACGAGCAGTACTTC
CASSGRTSGTYEQYF
>-|TRBD1|TRBV7-3|TRBJ1-2
TGTGCCAGCAGCCCGAACTCGGGACAGGGAGTCTATGGCTACACCTTC
CASSPNSGQGVYGYTF
>-|-|TRBV25-1|TRBJ2-7
TGTGCCAGCTCCCCCCAGGGAGGAAATAGAGAGCAGTACTTC
CASSPQGGNREQYF
>-|TRBD2|TRBV4-2|TRBJ2-7
TGTGCCAGCAGCCTGAGGGTAGCGGGAGTGTCGGGGTCCTACGAGCAGTACTTC
CASSLRVAGVSGSYEQYF
>-|TRBD1|TRBV6-4|TRBJ1-3
TGTGCCAGCTTAGTGTTATTGGACAGGGCAAGAAACACCATATATTTT
CASLVLLDRARNTIYF
>-|-|TRBV5-6|TRBJ1-3
TGTGCCAGCAGCTTGAATGCGCCGAACACCATATATTTT
CASSLNAPNTIYF
>-|TRBD1|TRBV5-1|TRBJ1-3
TGCGCCAGCAGCTTGGCCTCCACAGGACAGGGCCACCGGGCCATATATTTT
CASSLASTGQGHRAIYF
>-|TRBD2|TRBV7-3|TRBJ2-2
TGTGCCAGCAGCACGATCAGCGGGAGAAACACCGGGGAGCTGTTTTTT
CASSTISGRNTGELFF
>-|-|TRBV28|TRBJ2-4
TGTGCCAGTACAGGGTCGGTGACCAAAAACATTCAGTACTTC
CASTGSVTKNIQYF
>-|-|TRBV30|TRBJ1-4
TGTGCCTGGAGTCTACAGGGAGGGGGTGAAAAACTGTTTTTT
CAWSLQGGGEKLFF
>-|-|TRBV14|TRBJ2-7
TGTGCCAGCAGCCAAGATCCGCGGACATACGAGCAGTACTTC
CASSQDPRTYEQYF
>few|-|TRBV5-4|TRBJ1-1
TGTGCCAGCAGCCCCGAGGGCGGGCTTATGAACACTGAAGCTTTCTTT
CASSPEGGLMNTEAFF
>-|-|TRBV7-8|TRBJ2-1
TGTGCCAGCAGCCCAGAAGGGGCGTCCTACAATGAGCAGTTCTTC
CASSPEGASYNEQFF
>-|-|TRBV19|TRBJ1-2
TGTGCCAGTTGGAGCTATAACTATGGCTACACCTTC
CASWSYNYGYTF
>-|TRBD1|TRBV27|TRBJ2-7
TGTGCCAGCAGTTCGGACAGGGGATTGAACGAGCAGTACTTC
CASSSDRGLNEQYF
>-|-|TRBV18|TRBJ2-1
TGTGCCAGCTCACCACAGGGAGTGACCTACAATGAGCAGTTCTTC
CASSPQGVTYNEQFF
>-|-|TRBV6-1|TRBJ1-1
TGTGCCAGCAGTGAAGGTCTGGGGCCGCGGTTGGCTTTCTTT
CASSEGLGPRLAFF
>-|TRBD1|TRBV6-4|TRBJ2-7
TGTGCCAGCAGTGACTCAGGTTGCGACAGGGACCACGAGCAGTACTTC
CASSDSGCDRDHEQYF
>-|TRBD2|TRBV18|TRBJ2-5
TGTGCCAGCTCATCACAAAGCGGGAGGGCCACGGAGACCCAGTACTTC
CASSSQSGRATETQYF
>-|TRBD2|TRBV7-9|TRBJ2-7
TGTGCCAGCAGAGAGGCGGGAGGTTCCGACGAGCAGTACTTC
CASREAGGSDEQYF
>-|-|TRBV12-5|TRBJ1-2
TGTGCTAGTGGTTTGGTACCGGACAACCATGGCTACACCTTC
CASGLVPDNHGYTF
>-|TRBD1|TRBV27|TRBJ1-6
TGTGCCAGCGGGACAGCCCCTCTGACACCCCTCCACTTT
CASGTAPLTPLHF
>-|-|TRBV14|TRBJ1-4
TGTGCCAGCAGCCCGACCGGAGTTGCAACTAATGAAAAACTGTTTTTT
CASSPTGVATNEKLFF
>-|-|TRBV11-3|TRBJ1-1
TGTGCCAGCAGCTTTAGTGGGCTCCAATCCTCTGAAGCTTTCTTT
CASSFSGLQSSEAFF
>-|-|TRBV5-6|TRBJ2-6
TGTGCCAGCAGCTTCCGTGTTAGTGGGGCCAACGTCCTGACTTTC
CASSFRVSGANVLTF
>-|-|TRBV10-3|TRBJ1-2
TGTGCCATCAGCCGTCAGGATTCAGACTACACCTTC
CAISRQDSDYTF
>few|-|TRBV2|TRBJ1-5
TGTGCCAGCAGTAACAAGAGGTTGTTCGGCAATCAGCCCCAGCATTTT
CASSNKRLFGNQPQHF